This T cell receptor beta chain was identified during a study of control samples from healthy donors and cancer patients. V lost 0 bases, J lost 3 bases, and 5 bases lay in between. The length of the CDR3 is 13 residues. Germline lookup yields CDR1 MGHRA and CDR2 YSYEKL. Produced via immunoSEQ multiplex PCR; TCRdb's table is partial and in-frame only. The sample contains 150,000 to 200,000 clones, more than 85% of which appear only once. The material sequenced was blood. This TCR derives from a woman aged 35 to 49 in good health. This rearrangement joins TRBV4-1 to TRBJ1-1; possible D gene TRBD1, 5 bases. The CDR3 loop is CASSQEGDTEAFF. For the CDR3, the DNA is TGCGCCAGCAGCCAAGAAGGGGACACTGAAGCTTTCTTT.